These T cell receptor beta chains were read from a single sample in a study of T-cell memory formation after mild COVID-19. TCRdb passed the 5' RACE reads through MiXCR, listing each CDR3 protein once. The sample includes hundreds of thousands of distinct CDR3 sequences, about a sixth of them seen just once. Input material: PBMCs or a T cell subset sorted from them (not recorded which). The receptors were gathered from a man aged 18 to 30 who had mild COVID-19 (a few samples of this study predate the infection). Cell type and time point are not known. Both conserved end residues are part of each CDR3. D genes are given only for firm matches. The size field is filled for only some rows; it gives once, few, many or a size class.

v_gene,d_gene,abundance,j_gene,CDR3nt,CDR3aa
TRBV18,-,few,TRBJ2-1,TGTGCCAGCTCACCAGACCCGCGGGGTGAGCAGTTCTTC,CASSPDPRGEQFF
TRBV7-2,TRBD2,-,TRBJ2-1,TGTGCCAGCAGCTTCGTCGGCGGGGGTGAGCAGTTCTTC,CASSFVGGGEQFF
TRBV4-3,-,few,TRBJ1-2,TGCGCCAGCAGCCAAGAATCCCCCGTCCCCTATGGCTACACCTTC,CASSQESPVPYGYTF
TRBV27,-,few,TRBJ1-1,TGTGCCAGCAGTTGGGCCCCGAACACTGAAGCTTTCTTT,CASSWAPNTEAFF
TRBV7-9,-,many,TRBJ2-5,TGTGCCAGCAGCTTAAGAGGGCCCCAAGAGACCCAGTACTTC,CASSLRGPQETQYF
TRBV20-1,TRBD2,-,TRBJ2-5,TGCAGTGCACCTCGGACTAGCGGGAAAGAGACCCAGTACTTC,CSAPRTSGKETQYF
TRBV7-2,-,-,TRBJ2-3,TGTGCCAGCAGCGCCCCTAGTGGTACCCCAGATACGCAGTATTTT,CASSAPSGTPDTQYF
TRBV12-3/TRBV12-4,TRBD2,-,TRBJ2-1,TGTGCCAGCAGCGGGACTAGCGGGGGGCGGAATGAGCAGTTCTTC,CASSGTSGGRNEQFF
TRBV5-6,-,-,TRBJ2-2,TGTGCCAGCAGCTTGCACTCTGTACGGGGCACCGGGGAGCTGTTTTTT,CASSLHSVRGTGELFF
TRBV5-5,-,-,TRBJ1-2,TGTGCCAGCAGCTTTTATTATCTTGGCTACACCTTC,CASSFYYLGYTF
TRBV7-9,TRBD1,-,TRBJ1-2,TGTGCCAGCAGCAGGGACAGGGGGCAGTATGGCTACACCTTC,CASSRDRGQYGYTF
TRBV20-1,-,few,TRBJ2-7,TGCAGTGCTAGAGACCCCGGGGGCAGTGCCCTCGACGAGCAGTACTTC,CSARDPGGSALDEQYF
TRBV7-3,-,-,TRBJ1-5,TGTGCCAGCAGCCCGAGGGAGGGGAGCAATCAGCCCCAGCATTTT,CASSPREGSNQPQHF
TRBV4-2,TRBD2,many,TRBJ2-3,TGTGCCAGCAGCCAAGAGGGACTAGCGACAGATACGCAGTATTTT,CASSQEGLATDTQYF
TRBV5-1,-,few,TRBJ2-2,TGCGCCAGCAGCTTGAGCCGGGACGGCAACACCGGGGAGCTGTTTTTT,CASSLSRDGNTGELFF
TRBV6-2/TRBV6-3,-,-,TRBJ2-1,TGTGCCAGCAGTCCGCCTAACGATGGTGAGCAGTTCTTC,CASSPPNDGEQFF
TRBV7-3,-,few,TRBJ2-1,TGTGCCAGCAGCCAGGGGGGCTATAGCTCCTACAATGAGCAGTTCTTC,CASSQGGYSSYNEQFF
TRBV4-1,TRBD2,many,TRBJ2-5,TGCGCCAGCAGCCAGACGACTAGCTTAGAGACCCAGTACTTC,CASSQTTSLETQYF
TRBV9,TRBD2,-,TRBJ2-7,TGTGCCAGCAGCGCGAGAGGGGGGGGACTAGAGGGCTACGAGCAGTACTTC,CASSARGGGLEGYEQYF
TRBV2,-,few,TRBJ1-1,TGTGCCAGCAGCCCGAATGGAGGAGACACTGAAGCTTTCTTT,CASSPNGGDTEAFF
TRBV19,TRBD1,few,TRBJ1-1,TGTGCCAGTAGTCGACAGGGGTTGCTTACTGAAGCTTTCTTT,CASSRQGLLTEAFF
TRBV5-1,TRBD1,few,TRBJ1-3,TGCGCCAGCAGCCCGGGACAGGATGGAACTGGAAACACCATATATTTT,CASSPGQDGTGNTIYF
TRBV7-6,-,-,TRBJ2-1,TGTGCCAGCAGCCGACTAGAGGAATCCTACAATGAGCAGTTCTTC,CASSRLEESYNEQFF
TRBV18,TRBD2,few,TRBJ2-1,TGTGCCAGCTCACCGCGGACTAGCGGGGGGGCCCATGAGCAGTTCTTC,CASSPRTSGGAHEQFF
TRBV20-1,-,few,TRBJ2-7,TGCAGTGCCTCAGGCTATGCAGGGCGTAGCTCCTACGAGCAGTACTTC,CSASGYAGRSSYEQYF
TRBV6-2/TRBV6-3,-,few,TRBJ2-2,TGTGCCAGCAGTTTCCCCCGCGGGGGCAGCACCGGGGAGCTGTTTTTT,CASSFPRGGSTGELFF
TRBV5-1,-,few,TRBJ2-7,TGCGCCAGCAGCCACACCCGGGACACCTCTACGCAGTACTTC,CASSHTRDTSTQYF
TRBV27,-,-,TRBJ2-1,TGTGCCAGCAGTTTTTCTCCGGGCTACAATGAGCAGTTCTTC,CASSFSPGYNEQFF
TRBV7-2,-,few,TRBJ1-5,TGTGCCAGCAGCTTAGCGGTGTATCAGCCCCAGCATTTT,CASSLAVYQPQHF
TRBV7-6,TRBD2,many,TRBJ2-5,TGTGCGAGCGGGAACGGCGGGGCAGAGACCCAGTACTTC,CASGNGGAETQYF
TRBV14,-,few,TRBJ2-3,TGTGCCAGCAGCCTCCTTACGGGGGATACGCAGTATTTT,CASSLLTGDTQYF
TRBV15,TRBD2,few,TRBJ2-1,TGTGCCACCAGCAGACCAGCGGGGGGGCCGAGAAATGAGCAGTTCTTC,CATSRPAGGPRNEQFF
TRBV6-5,-,few,TRBJ1-1,TGTGCCAGCAGACGGGACGGACCTGGTGAAGCTTTCTTT,CASRRDGPGEAFF
TRBV12-3/TRBV12-4,-,few,TRBJ2-1,TGTGCCAGCAGCCACGGACAGAACAATGAGCAGTTCTTC,CASSHGQNNEQFF
TRBV20-1,TRBD2,few,TRBJ2-3,TGCAGTGTCGGGACTAGCGGGGGGGGCACAGATACGCAGTATTTT,CSVGTSGGGTDTQYF
TRBV7-2,TRBD1,-,TRBJ2-7,TGTGCCAGCAGCCCCTGGGGACAGTCCTACGAGCAGTACTTC,CASSPWGQSYEQYF
TRBV12-3/TRBV12-4,-,-,TRBJ2-7,TGTGCCAGCAGTTTAGGCGGGGGCCTTGTCTACGAGCAGTACTTC,CASSLGGGLVYEQYF
TRBV10-3,-,few,TRBJ2-6,TGTGCCGCTACCGGTAGCGCCTCTGGGGCCAACGTCCTGACTTTC,CAATGSASGANVLTF
TRBV20-1,-,few,TRBJ2-3,TGCAGTGCTAAAGGGACCACAGATACGCAGTATTTT,CSAKGTTDTQYF
TRBV29-1,-,few,TRBJ2-3,TGCAGCGTTGTCTCGGTACGCACAGATACGCAGTATTTT,CSVVSVRTDTQYF
TRBV20-1,TRBD2,few,TRBJ2-3,TGCAGTGCCCCCCGGGTTGGTAGCGGGGCTAGCACAGATACGCAGTATTTT,CSAPRVGSGASTDTQYF